These T cell receptor beta chains were read from a single sample in a study of T cell repertoires in cytomegalovirus infection. Each CDR3 protein is one row after TCRdb ran MiXCR on the reads. The data contain fewer than 850,000 distinct CDR3 sequences, 25% to 30% of them singletons. Their antigens are not known. The sample was cultured CD8+ T cells from PBMCs, taken from culture after CMV antigen stimulation. The origin of the receptors is a human donor in good health (CMV status not recorded). Some clones in this sample may be carry-over from other donors' samples. Each CDR3 is given with its conserved first and last residue. D genes are given only for firm matches. Size is omitted from some rows. Given values are once, few, many or a class for expanded clones.

J,size,D,V,CDR3,DNA
TRBJ1-5,NA,NA,TRBV27,CASSPRGRGSQPQHF,TGTGCCAGCAGTCCCAGAGGGAGGGGGAGTCAGCCCCAGCATTTT
TRBJ1-2,few,NA,TRBV6-2/TRBV6-3,CASSYSGPGQTLYGYTF,TGTGCCAGCAGTTACTCGGGACCAGGACAAACCCTCTATGGCTACACCTTC
TRBJ1-2,NA,NA,TRBV7-9,CASSVKTGIANYGYTF,TGTGCCAGCAGCGTTAAAACAGGGATAGCTAACTATGGCTACACCTTC
TRBJ2-7,NA,NA,TRBV7-9,CASSFGEGGNEQYF,TGTGCCAGCAGCTTCGGGGAGGGGGGGAACGAGCAGTACTTC
TRBJ2-2,many,NA,TRBV7-7,CASSFYPEGAGELFF,TGTGCTAGCAGCTTCTACCCCGAGGGGGCCGGGGAGCTGTTTTTT
TRBJ2-3,NA,TRBD2,TRBV11-1,CASSFRRTGTRTTDTQYF,TGTGCCAGCAGCTTTAGGCGAACCGGGACTAGGACGACTGATACGCAGTATTTT
TRBJ2-1,NA,TRBD2,TRBV11-2,CASSPISGGYNEQFF,TGTGCCAGCAGCCCTATTAGCGGGGGCTACAATGAGCAGTTCTTC
TRBJ1-6,few,NA,TRBV28,CASGSPSKGNSPLHF,TGTGCCAGCGGGTCTCCCTCCAAAGGAAACTCACCCCTCCACTTT
TRBJ1-1,few,NA,TRBV9,CASSVVSNTEAFF,TGTGCCAGCAGCGTAGTGTCGAACACTGAAGCTTTCTTT
TRBJ2-5,NA,NA,TRBV15,CATSREGRAQETQYF,TGTGCCACCAGCAGAGAAGGCAGGGCCCAAGAGACCCAGTACTTC
TRBJ1-2,NA,NA,TRBV4-1,CASSQDWIQGANYGYTF,TGCGCCAGCAGCCAAGATTGGATCCAGGGAGCTAACTATGGCTACACCTTC
TRBJ2-7,NA,NA,TRBV27,CASSFQGIAYEQYF,TGTGCCAGCAGTTTCCAGGGTATCGCCTACGAGCAGTACTTC
TRBJ1-1,many,TRBD1,TRBV7-3,CASSSTGGSLKGEAFF,TGTGCCAGCAGCTCGACAGGGGGCTCGCTAAAGGGTGAAGCTTTCTTT
TRBJ2-7,few,NA,TRBV5-1,CASSLSPGDSEQYF,TGCGCCAGCAGCTTATCACCAGGGGATAGCGAGCAGTACTTC
TRBJ2-5,NA,NA,TRBV14,CASSATGQVEETQYF,TGTGCCAGCAGCGCCACCGGGCAGGTTGAAGAGACCCAGTACTTC
TRBJ2-7,few,NA,TRBV7-6,CASSGGDPYEQYF,TGTGCCAGCAGCGGCGGGGACCCCTACGAGCAGTACTTC
TRBJ2-1,NA,TRBD1,TRBV4-3,CASSHPRDSNMYNEQFF,TGCGCCAGCAGCCATCCCCGGGACAGCAACATGTACAATGAGCAGTTCTTC
TRBJ1-1,few,NA,TRBV19,CASKDRSNTEAFF,TGTGCCAGTAAGGACAGATCGAACACTGAAGCTTTCTTT
TRBJ1-5,NA,NA,TRBV7-6,CASSLRAGDSNQPQHF,TGTGCCAGCAGCTTAAGGGCAGGGGATAGCAATCAGCCCCAGCATTTT
TRBJ2-5,few,TRBD2,TRBV2,CASREDSGGNQETQYF,TGTGCCAGCCGGGAAGACAGCGGGGGTAACCAAGAGACCCAGTACTTC
TRBJ2-3,NA,NA,TRBV4-3,CASSHPHTVSSDTQYF,TGCGCCAGCAGCCACCCACACACGGTCTCCTCCGATACGCAGTATTTT
TRBJ2-4,many,NA,TRBV7-8,CASSLGTGLIAKNIQYF,TGTGCCAGCAGCTTAGGTACCGGGCTGATAGCCAAAAACATTCAGTACTTC
TRBJ1-6,many,TRBD1,TRBV18,CASSRLDRDSPLHF,TGTGCCAGCTCACGCCTTGACAGGGACTCACCCCTCCACTTT
TRBJ2-2,many,TRBD2,TRBV12-3/TRBV12-4,CASSFQVAGGNLNTGELFF,TGTGCCAGCAGTTTTCAGGTGGCGGGGGGGAATCTAAACACCGGGGAGCTGTTTTTT
TRBJ2-1,few,TRBD2,TRBV12-3/TRBV12-4,CASSPRLAGGPYNEQFF,TGTGCCAGCAGTCCCCGACTAGCGGGGGGGCCTTACAATGAGCAGTTCTTC
TRBJ1-4,few,TRBD1,TRBV5-3,CARSHEEGQGTSQTNEKLFF,TGTGCCAGAAGCCATGAAGAGGGACAGGGCACTTCTCAAACTAATGAAAAACTGTTTTTT
TRBJ2-1,once,TRBD1,TRBV19,CASSTGTGKFF,TGTGCCAGTAGTACTGGGACAGGGAAGTTCTTC
TRBJ1-1,few,TRBD1,TRBV12-3/TRBV12-4,CASSSTGDAFF,TGTGCCAGCAGTTCAACAGGGGACGCTTTCTTT
TRBJ2-2,NA,NA,TRBV9,CASSLGGADTGELFF,TGTGCCAGCAGCCTCGGAGGGGCCGACACCGGGGAGCTGTTTTTT
TRBJ2-1,NA,TRBD2,TRBV6-2/TRBV6-3,CASSYPTSGGPPYNEQFF,TGTGCCAGCAGTTACCCGACTAGCGGGGGGCCCCCTTACAATGAGCAGTTCTTC
TRBJ2-3,few,NA,TRBV28,CASSLLGTGALTDTQYF,TGTGCCAGCAGTTTATTGGGTACGGGGGCCCTCACAGATACGCAGTATTTT
TRBJ1-2,NA,NA,TRBV12-3/TRBV12-4,CASSLSYRRDNYGYTF,TGTGCCAGCAGTTTGTCATACAGGCGAGATAACTATGGCTACACCTTC
TRBJ2-3,NA,TRBD1,TRBV28,CASTTHGTGQGATDTQYF,TGTGCCAGCACCACCCACGGTACGGGACAGGGGGCGACAGATACGCAGTATTTT
TRBJ1-2,NA,NA,TRBV6-1,CASTPGPRKDGYTF,TGTGCCAGCACCCCCGGGCCGAGGAAGGATGGCTACACCTTC
TRBJ2-5,few,NA,TRBV7-4,CASRHGLSQETQYF,TGTGCCAGCAGACACGGACTGTCCCAAGAGACCCAGTACTTC
TRBJ2-1,NA,NA,TRBV6-2/TRBV6-3,CASSYSIAFPGWHRFF,TGTGCCAGCAGTTACTCGATAGCGTTCCCCGGCTGGCATCGGTTCTTC
TRBJ1-2,few,NA,TRBV4-3,CASSHRTTPRNYGYTF,TGCGCCAGCAGCCATCGAACTACTCCTAGGAACTATGGCTACACCTTC